What follows are 3 T cell receptor beta chains derived from one specimen sequenced in a study of neurological immune-mediated disorders. Time point described: longitudinal time-point 2. MiXCR was run by TCRdb on the 5' RACE reads, yielding one entry per CDR3 protein. This table holds around 90,000 distinct CDR3 sequences, over 10% found once. The sample consisted of PBMCs. These receptors were taken from a female donor with HTLV-1-associated myelopathy (HAM/TSP).

With regard to this clonotype: A read error is possible here, since a much larger clone lies one base away. V is TRBV9 and J is TRBJ2-3; D unclear. The CDR3 totals 13 residues. The germline gives CDR1 SGDLS, CDR2 YYNGEE. V was clipped by 0 bases and J by 6 bases, with 8 bases between them. Here the CDR3 reads CASSVERTDTQYF. The CDR3 bases are TGTGCCAGCAGCGTAGAAAGGACGGATACGCAGTATTTT.

This clonotype has at least ten counts. The chain combines TRBV11-2 with TRBJ1-1; TRBD1 matches 7 bases. The CDR3 runs to 15 residues. From germline, CDR1 is SGHAT and CDR2 FQNNGV. Unmatched junction bases numbered 6, after V lost 5 bases and J lost 0 bases. CDR3 DNA sequence: TGTGCCAGCAGCCCAGGGGGGGGAATGAACACTGAAGCTTTCTTT. It is translated as CASSPGGGMNTEAFF.

This clonotype appeared many times. The CDR3 protein is CASSVVSGQGNNEQFF. Here the CDR3 DNA reads TGTGCCAGCAGCGTAGTATCAGGACAGGGGAACAATGAGCAGTTCTTC. This sequence joins TRBV9 and TRBJ2-1; 9 nucleotides align to TRBD1. This CDR3 is built from 16 residues. The germline V gene has CDR1 SGDLS and CDR2 YYNGEE. V lost 0 bases and J lost 5; bases outside the gene matches: 6.